This TCR beta chain was sequenced for a study of blood T cell repertoires in COVID-19. Background on the study: PBMCs, B-cell-depleted T cells, or T cells were the source of the cDNA or gDNA that made up the material.

Trimming removed 5 bases from V and 0 bases from J, with 6 bases in between. This CDR3 contains 13 residues. Germline CDR1 and CDR2: SEHNR and FQNEAQ (reference sequence). The assay was immunoSEQ multiplex PCR, and TCRdb's table has in-frame clones only and misses some. The sample yields roughly 49,000 clones, more than 80% seen once. This chain connects TRBV7-9 to TRBJ2-3; weak D call: TRBD1 (5 bases). The specimen sequenced was peripheral blood. The clonotype was recovered from a man aged 55 to 69 with COVID-19, enrolled during active disease. The DNA of the CDR3 is TGTGCCAGCAGCGACAGTAGCACAGATACGCAGTATTTT. It specifies CASSDSSTDTQYF.